These 22 T cell receptor beta chains originate from one sample sequenced in a study of control samples from healthy donors and cancer patients. Assay: immunoSEQ multiplex PCR; the TCRdb copy retains only in-frame clones and omits some. The sample holds 70,000 to 80,000 clones, about nine tenths seen once. Material for sequencing was PBMCs. Receptors were obtained from a woman in her forties or fifties with colorectal cancer.

V usage is TRBV5-1 and J usage is TRBJ1-4, with a possible D match to TRBD1 (6 bases). This CDR3 region has 14 residues. The V end lost 4 bases, the J end lost 4 bases, and 11 bases lay between the germline ends. CDR1 is SGHRS and CDR2 is YFSETQ in the germline V gene. CDR3 region: CASSIQGRNEKLFF. For the CDR3, the DNA is TGCGCCAGCAGCATACAGGGTCGTAATGAAAAACTGTTTTTT.

This chain's CDR3 is CASSGGLAQPQHF. The DNA for the CDR3 is TGTGCCAGTAGTGGAGGGTTGGCTCAGCCCCAGCATTTT. The V gene is TRBV19, the J gene TRBJ1-5; D gene uncertain. V lost 5 bases and J 6 bases, leaving 11 bases between the germline ends. The CDR3 spans 13 residues. Germline V gives CDR1 LNHDA, CDR2 SQIVND (reference sequence).

The gene calls are TRBV6-4 and TRBJ2-1; 12 nucleotides line up with TRBD2. The germline V gene has CDR1 MRHNA and CDR2 SNTAGT. The CDR3 sequence is 14 residues long. The trim removed 3 bases at V and 6 bases at J, leaving 0 bases unmatched. CDR3 nucleotides: TGTGCCAGCAGTGAGACTAGCGGGGGCAATGAGCAGTTCTTC. As protein: CASSETSGGNEQFF.

The genes are TRBV5-1 and TRBJ1-2; 9 bases are a match to TRBD1. The CDR3 covers 12 residues. Per germline, CDR1 SGHRS and CDR2 YFSETQ. The V segment lost 5 bases and the J segment 6 bases; nucleotides outside the gene matches: 2. CDR3 region: CASSRTGDGYTF. The CDR3 DNA follows: TGCGCCAGCAGTCGGACAGGGGATGGCTACACCTTC. Filled out from reference TRBV5-1 and TRBJ1-2, the complete variable domain reads KAGVTQTPRYLIKTRGQQVTLSCSPISGHRSVSWYQQTPGQGLQFLFEYFSETQRNKGNFPGRFSGRQFSNSRSEMNVSTLELGDSALYLCASSRTGDGYTFGSGTRLTVV.

The rearrangement joins TRBV6-5 to TRBJ1-1, with D uncertain. Trimming stripped 7 bases from V and 4 bases from J, with 19 bases between. This CDR3 region has 15 residues. Per the germline V gene, CDR1 is MNHEY and CDR2 is SVGAGI. The CDR3 DNA sequence: TGTGCCAGCAACCGCAACGCGGGTAGGACCACTGAAGCTTTCTTT. Protein product: CASNRNAGRTTEAFF.

The chain combines TRBV5-4 with TRBJ1-2; D may be TRBD1 (6 bases). The CDR3 runs to 14 residues. CDR1 and CDR2 (germline): SGHNT, YYREEE (reference sequence). Deletions cut 4 bases from V and 0 bases from J, with 10 bases between. The CDR3: CASSLDRANYGYTF. The CDR3 nucleotides read TGTGCCAGCAGCCTGGACAGAGCTAACTATGGCTACACCTTC.

This sequence joins TRBV5-1 and TRBJ1-2; possible D gene TRBD1, 5 bases. Per the germline V gene, CDR1 is SGHRS and CDR2 is YFSETQ. The CDR3 is made up of 13 amino acids. The CDR3 region has the DNA TGCCCCCGCAGCTTGGGCGGGGGGGAGGGCTACACCTTC. Its protein is CPRSLGGGEGYTF.

The chain couples TRBV28 to TRBJ2-5; 9 bases are shared with TRBD1. V shed 6 bases, J shed 0 bases, and the junction held 8 bases outside the gene matches. The CDR3 covers 16 residues. Germline CDR1 MDHEN, CDR2 SYDVKM. Here the CDR3 reads CASSITGGPYQETQYF. CDR3 DNA: TGTGCCAGCAGCATCACAGGGGGCCCGTACCAAGAGACCCAGTACTTC.

This chain joins TRBV5-1 and TRBJ2-5; TRBD1 agrees at 8 bases. Germline lookup yields CDR1 SGHRS and CDR2 YFSETQ. Trimming removed 0 bases from V and 3 bases from J; junction bases left unmatched: 4. The CDR3 sequence is 15 residues long. This CDR3 is CASSLATGGEETQYF. In nucleotides, the CDR3 is TGCGCCAGCAGCTTGGCCACAGGGGGAGAAGAGACCCAGTACTTC.

V usage is TRBV9 and J usage is TRBJ1-3, with D perhaps TRBD1 (6 bases). The CDR3 is 17 residues long. Germline assignment: CDR1 SGDLS and CDR2 YYNGEE. The ends were cut back, 3 bases at V and 3 bases at J, with 19 bases in the middle. In DNA form, the CDR3 reads TGTGCCAGCAGCGGCATAGGATTGGGGACACGTGGAAACACCATATATTTT. This translates into CASSGIGLGTRGNTIYF.

This clone was recorded once. The chain uses TRBV3-1 (or the pseudogene TRBV3-2) and TRBJ1-2; 7 bases map to TRBD1. Trimming took 3 bases from V and 8 from J; bases not matched to a gene: 6. CDR3 length equals 13 residues. Germline assignment: CDR1 LGHDT and CDR2 YNNKEL (reference sequence). The CDR3 DNA is TGTGCCAGCAGCCACCGGACAGGTTACGGCTACACCTTC. Amino acid sequence: CASSHRTGYGYTF.

J is TRBJ1-1 and V is TRBV7-2; no clear D. CDR3 length: 14 residues. V was clipped by 1 base and J by 6 bases, with 12 bases between them. Germline CDR1 and CDR2: SGHTA and FQGNSA. Here the CDR3 DNA reads TGTGCCAGCAGCTTAGGGGGAGGGTTCGCTGAAGCTTTCTTT. Translation gives CASSLGGGFAEAFF.

This chain links TRBV28 with TRBJ2-7, with TRBD1 matching over 7 bases. The length of the CDR3 is 14 residues. Germline V gene lookup returns CDR1 MDHEN and CDR2 SYDVKM. After removal of 8 bases from V and 3 bases from J, the junction contained 10 bases not matched to a gene. The CDR3 reads CASLPRQGRYEQYV. CDR3 bases: TGTGCCAGCCTACCCCGACAGGGCCGCTACGAGCAGTACGTC.

The chain recombines TRBV7-2 with TRBJ1-1; D is unresolved. The CDR3 totals 15 residues. The germline CDR1 and CDR2 sequences are SGHTA and FQGNSA. V gave up 1 base and J gave up 0 bases, with 9 bases separating them. The CDR3 coding sequence is TGTGCCAGCAGCTTAGGTGAGGCGGTGAACACTGAAGCTTTCTTT. Translation gives CASSLGEAVNTEAFF.

This chain joins TRBV24-1 and TRBJ1-5; 7 bases fit TRBD1. The CDR3 is made up of 14 amino acids. The germline gives CDR1 KGHDR, CDR2 SFDVKD. V shed 4 bases and J 5 bases; nucleotides not matched to a gene: 4. CDR3 residues: CATSDGTDDQPQHF. The CDR3 coding sequence is TGTGCCACCAGTGACGGGACAGATGATCAGCCCCAGCATTTT.

This sequence joins TRBV7-9 and TRBJ1-4, with 7 bases aligning to TRBD1. Losses at the gene ends were 5 bases for V and 2 bases for J; bases not matched to a gene: 5. This CDR3 is 15 amino acids long. Germline V CDR1 and CDR2: SEHNR, FQNEAQ (reference sequence). The CDR3 sequence is CASSPGQVTNEKLFF. Written as DNA, the CDR3 is TGTGCCAGCAGCCCCGGACAGGTCACTAATGAAAAACTGTTTTTT.

CDR3 amino acids: CASSESPGTGELFF. CDR3 DNA sequence: TGTGCCAGCAGTGAGTCCCCGGGGACCGGGGAGCTGTTTTTT. This rearrangement joins TRBV6-4 to TRBJ2-2, with D maybe TRBD2 (5 bases). Between the trimmed V and J ends, which lost 3 bases and 5 bases, there was a span of 10 bases. This CDR3 region has 14 residues. Germline CDR1 is MRHNA and CDR2 is SNTAGT.

The chain couples TRBV28 to TRBJ1-5; possible D gene TRBD1, 5 bases. The germline gives CDR1 MDHEN, CDR2 SYDVKM. The CDR3 length is 13 residues. Trimming shortened V by 5 bases and J by 5 bases, and 10 bases separated the two germline ends. CDR3 sequence reads: CASSRQLDQPQHF. Here the CDR3 DNA reads TGTGCCAGCAGTAGACAGCTGGATCAGCCCCAGCATTTT.

This rearrangement joins TRBV2 to TRBJ1-2; D gene ambiguous. The CDR3 is made up of 15 amino acids. Germline V gene data show CDR1 as SNHLY and CDR2 as FYNNEI. Trimming left V 4 bases short and J 2 bases short, with 14 bases between. The CDR3 nucleotides read TGTGCCAGCAGTGGAGGGCCAAACGGCAACTATGGCTACACCTTC. Amino acid sequence: CASSGGPNGNYGYTF.

This chain joins TRBV18 and TRBJ2-2; 7 bases are a match to TRBD2. The germline V gene has CDR1 KGHSH and CDR2 LQKENI. After removal of 2 bases from V and 8 bases from J, the junction contained 2 bases not matched to a gene. The CDR3 loop spans 13 amino acids. As DNA, the CDR3 is TGTGCCAGCTCACCAGGGACTACAGGGGAGCTGTTTTTT. Translating it yields CASSPGTTGELFF.

The V call is TRBV28, the J call TRBJ1-5, with 8 positions matching TRBD1. The CDR3 covers 13 residues. The V gene's germline CDR1 is MDHEN and CDR2 SYDVKM. The J segment lost 6 bases and the V segment lost 7 bases, leaving 5 bases of the junction unmatched. The CDR3 nucleotides are TGTGCCAGCACCAACAGGGGGGCTCAGCCCCAGCATTTT. Amino acid sequence: CASTNRGAQPQHF.

V is TRBV18 and J is TRBJ2-1; 7 bases are shared with TRBD1. The ends lost 0 bases at V and 2 bases at J; junction bases unmatched: 4. Per the germline V gene, CDR1 is KGHSH and CDR2 is LQKENI. CDR3 length: 16 residues. The CDR3, as DNA: TGTGCCAGCTCACCACCTTCGGGACAGCCCTACAATGAGCAGTTCTTC. Its protein product is CASSPPSGQPYNEQFF.